These 15 T cell receptor beta chains were sequenced from one sample in a study of T cell responses to AZD1222 COVID-19 vaccine. Libraries were prepared by immunoSEQ multiplex PCR; TCRdb keeps only in-frame clonotypes and omits some of them. The sample lists 100,000 to 150,000 clones, about 89% occurring once. Sequencing was performed on peripheral blood, taken on day 0 of AZD1222 vaccination. The receptor source for this set is an adult in good health.

This clone has more than one count but fewer than ten. J is TRBJ2-4 and V is TRBV5-1, with 7 bases fitting TRBD1. The germline V gene has CDR1 SGHRS and CDR2 YFSETQ. Unmatched junction bases numbered 4, after V lost 5 bases and J lost 5 bases. This CDR3 contains 13 residues. CDR3 DNA: TGCGCCAGCAGATACGACAGGGAAAACATTCAGTACTTC. This translates into CASRYDRENIQYF.

The rearrangement uses TRBV30 and TRBJ2-3, with D tentatively TRBD2 (5 bases). The CDR3 length is 13 residues. The germline V gene encodes CDR1 GTSNPN and CDR2 SVGIG (reference sequence). Trimming took off 3 bases at V and 5 bases at J, with 12 bases between the two ends. CDR3 amino acids: CAWRPKGVDTQYF. Written as DNA, the CDR3 is TGTGCCTGGAGACCTAAGGGAGTAGATACGCAGTATTTT.

The rearrangement joins TRBV6-5 to TRBJ2-5; TRBD1 might be the D (7 bases). The CDR3 has 14 amino acids. The V gene lost 6 bases and the J gene lost 5 bases, with 16 bases spanning the gap. Looked up from germline, CDR1 is MNHEY and CDR2 is SVGAGI. The chain's CDR3 is CASRGGGAGETQYF. The CDR3 DNA reads TGTGCCAGCAGAGGAGGGGGCGCGGGGGAGACCCAGTACTTC.

The chain has TRBV5-1 and TRBJ1-3; D might be TRBD1 (6 bases). The V and J ends lost 8 bases and 9 bases respectively, with 18 bases between them. The length of the CDR3 is 13 residues. Germline CDR1 and CDR2: SGHRS and YFSETQ. In nucleotides, the CDR3 is TGCGCCAGTACCCCGGACAGCCGCGCCACCATATATTTT. It yields the protein CASTPDSRATIYF.

The chain joins TRBV9 to TRBJ1-1; D is unresolved. CDR1 is SGDLS, CDR2 YYNGEE, per germline. CDR3 length equals 13 residues. V lost 3 bases to trimming and J lost 4 bases, with 10 bases between them. Written as DNA, the CDR3 is TGTGCCAGCAGCGCCGGGTCGGGCACTGAAGCTTTCTTT. This sequence encodes CASSAGSGTEAFF.

The chain has TRBV6-6 and TRBJ1-5, with TRBD1 matching 8 bases. The V and J ends lost 5 bases and 7 bases, in that order; junction bases with no gene match: 13. The CDR3 totals 16 residues. CDR1 and CDR2 (germline): MNHNY, SVGAGI (reference sequence). The CDR3 reads CASSTPGQEPGQPQHF. CDR3 DNA: TGTGCCAGCAGTACGCCGGGACAGGAACCAGGCCAGCCCCAGCATTTT.

The chain links TRBV6-5 to TRBJ1-2; D remains ambiguous. The CDR3 spans 14 residues. The V gene lost 8 bases and the J gene lost 0 bases, with 13 bases spanning the gap. Germline V CDR1 and CDR2: MNHEY, SVGAGI. CDR3 amino acids: CASDSLPSNYGYTF. CDR3 sequence (DNA): TGTGCCAGCGACTCTCTCCCCTCTAACTATGGCTACACCTTC.

This clone was seen only once. The V and J genes are TRBV5-4 and TRBJ2-5; D is perhaps TRBD1 or TRBD2 (6 bases each). CDR1 is SGHNT, CDR2 YYREEE, per germline (reference sequence). Between the trimmed V and J ends, which lost 1 base and 1 base, there was a span of 11 bases. The CDR3 extends over 15 amino acids. CDR3 sequence (DNA): TGTGCCAGCAGCTTGCGGGGGCCTCTCCAAGAGACCCAGTACTTC. As protein: CASSLRGPLQETQYF.

The chain is built from TRBV3-1 (or the pseudogene TRBV3-2) and TRBJ1-2; no clear D. The CDR3 spans 15 residues. The V and J ends lost 3 bases and 4 bases respectively, with 15 bases between them. CDR1 and CDR2 from the germline V gene are LGHDT and YNNKEL (reference sequence). The CDR3 loop reads CASSHPFAGPYGYTF. The CDR3 bases are TGTGCCAGCAGCCACCCCTTCGCAGGACCCTATGGCTACACCTTC.

This clone was recorded once. The chain has TRBV19 and TRBJ2-1; a weak D match, TRBD2 (5 bases). V was clipped by 5 bases and J by 10 bases, with 15 bases between them. Germline loops: CDR1 LNHDA, CDR2 SQIVND (reference sequence). The CDR3 has 13 amino acids. CDR3 sequence reads: CASSVDWASEQFF. CDR3 bases: TGTGCCAGTAGTGTGGACTGGGCAAGCGAGCAGTTCTTC.

The chain employs TRBV14 and TRBJ2-7; the match to TRBD1 covers 8 bases. Germline values: CDR1 SGHDN, CDR2 FVKESK. This CDR3 is built from 14 residues. V was pared by 4 bases and J by 1 base, with 3 bases of the junction left unmatched. The CDR3 here is CASSPGGFSYEQYF. DNA for the CDR3: TGTGCCAGCAGCCCAGGGGGCTTTTCCTACGAGCAGTACTTC.

This rearrangement joins TRBV27 to TRBJ2-5, with 8 nucleotides matching TRBD1. CDR3 length equals 19 residues. Germline V lookup: CDR1 MNHEY, CDR2 SMNVEV (reference sequence). V lost 1 base to trimming and J lost 4 bases; unmatched junction nucleotides: 17. The chain's CDR3 is CASSLFPPGQVLSGETQYF. The CDR3 nucleotides are TGTGCCAGCAGTTTATTCCCTCCGGGACAGGTTTTGAGTGGAGAGACCCAGTACTTC.

This clone came up once. The V and J genes are TRBV15 and TRBJ1-1; D might be TRBD1 (6 bases). The CDR3 runs to 16 residues. V lost 6 bases and J 7 bases, leaving 24 bases between the germline ends. Per germline, CDR1 LNHNV and CDR2 YYDKDF (reference sequence). The CDR3 loop is CATRTHIGFVGGEAFF. CDR3 bases: TGTGCCACCAGGACTCACATTGGGTTTGTAGGGGGTGAAGCTTTCTTT. Looking up the rest from reference TRBV15 and TRBJ1-1 gives the full variable domain: DAMVIQNPRYQVTQFGKPVTLSCSQTLNHNVMYWYQQKSSQAPKLLFHYYDKDFNNEADTPDNFQSRRPNTSFCFLDIRSPGLGDTAMYLCATRTHIGFVGGEAFFGQGTRLTVV.

V and J are TRBV15 and TRBJ2-6; 7 nucleotides agree with TRBD2. CDR1 LNHNV and CDR2 YYDKDF come from the germline V gene (reference sequence). The CDR3 contains 16 residues. V was clipped by 5 bases and J by 0 bases; unmatched bases: 4. The CDR3 loop reads CATSGGETSGANVLTF. In nucleotides, the CDR3 is TGTGCCACCAGCGGGGGGGAGACCTCTGGGGCCAACGTCCTGACTTTC.

The chain recombines TRBV7-8 with TRBJ1-5; tentative D call: TRBD1 (5 bases). V was trimmed by 0 bases and J by 5 bases, leaving 5 bases between them. The germline V gene encodes CDR1 SGHVS and CDR2 FQNEAQ. The CDR3 is made up of 13 amino acids. The CDR3 loop reads CASSLARDQPQHF. CDR3 nucleotide sequence: TGTGCCAGCAGCTTAGCCAGGGATCAGCCCCAGCATTTT. The entire variable domain, with the rest obtained from reference TRBV7-8 and TRBJ1-5, is as follows: GAGVSQSPRYKVAKRGQDVALRCDPISGHVSLFWYQQALGQGPEFLTYFQNEAQLDKSGLPSDRFFAERPEGSVSTLKIQRTQQEDSAVYLCASSLARDQPQHFGDGTRLSIL.